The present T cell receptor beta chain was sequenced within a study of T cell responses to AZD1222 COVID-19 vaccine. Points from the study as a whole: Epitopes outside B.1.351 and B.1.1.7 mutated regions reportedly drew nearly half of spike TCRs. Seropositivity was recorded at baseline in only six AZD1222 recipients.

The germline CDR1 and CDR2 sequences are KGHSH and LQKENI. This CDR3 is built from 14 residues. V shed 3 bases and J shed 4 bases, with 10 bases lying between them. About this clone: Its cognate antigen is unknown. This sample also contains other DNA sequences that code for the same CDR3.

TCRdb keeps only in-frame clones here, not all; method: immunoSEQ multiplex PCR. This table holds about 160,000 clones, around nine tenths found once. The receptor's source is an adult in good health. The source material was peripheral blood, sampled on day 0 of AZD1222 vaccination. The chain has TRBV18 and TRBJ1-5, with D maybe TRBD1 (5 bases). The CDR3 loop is CASSPRQSNQPQHF. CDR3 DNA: TGTGCCAGCTCACCGCGACAGTCGAATCAGCCCCAGCATTTT.